This TCR beta chain was captured in a study of shared clonotypes between healthy human individuals. The study's findings and limits: Rarefaction showed sorted-subset sequencing was incomplete despite large depth.

On this clone: Its specificity is not known.

Libraries were prepared by immunoSEQ multiplex PCR; TCRdb keeps only in-frame clonotypes and omits some of them. This sample carries 2 million to 2.5 million clones, 85% to 95% of them seen once, and the ten largest clones take 0.37%. The CDR3 length is 15 residues. In germline, CDR1 is MRHNA, CDR2 SNTAGT. V was shortened by 5 bases and J by 6 bases, with 17 bases between the two germline ends. Donors had no recently reported acute infections or vaccinations and were HIV-negative. The sequence was collected from a man aged 18 to 30 in good health. Some clones in this sample may be carry-over from other donors' samples. Material for sequencing was naive CD4+ T cells from PBMCs. Subset meaning: CD45RA+ positively selected. The rearrangement joins TRBV6-4 to TRBJ2-1; no definite D call. The CDR3 nucleotides read TGTGCCAGCAGTTCCTCGTCTCAACCTGGCAATGAGCAGTTCTTC. It specifies CASSSSSQPGNEQFF.